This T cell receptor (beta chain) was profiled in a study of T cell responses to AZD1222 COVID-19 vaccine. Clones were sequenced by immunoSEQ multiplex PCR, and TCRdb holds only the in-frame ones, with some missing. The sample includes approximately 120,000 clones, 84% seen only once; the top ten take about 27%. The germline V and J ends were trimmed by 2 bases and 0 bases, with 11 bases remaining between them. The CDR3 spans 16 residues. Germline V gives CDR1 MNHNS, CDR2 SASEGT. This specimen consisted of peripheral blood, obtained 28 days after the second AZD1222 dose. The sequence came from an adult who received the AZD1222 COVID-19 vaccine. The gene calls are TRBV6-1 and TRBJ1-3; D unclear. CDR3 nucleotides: TGTGCCAGCAGTGAACAGGACCGACTCTCTGGAAACACCATATATTTT. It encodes CASSEQDRLSGNTIYF.